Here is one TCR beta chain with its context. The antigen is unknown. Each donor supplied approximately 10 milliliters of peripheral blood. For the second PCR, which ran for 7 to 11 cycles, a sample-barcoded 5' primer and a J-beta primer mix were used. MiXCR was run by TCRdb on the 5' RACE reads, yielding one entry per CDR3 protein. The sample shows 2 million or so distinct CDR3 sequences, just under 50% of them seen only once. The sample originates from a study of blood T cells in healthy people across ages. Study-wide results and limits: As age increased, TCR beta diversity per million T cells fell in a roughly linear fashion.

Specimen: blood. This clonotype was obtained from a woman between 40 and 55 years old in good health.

The CDR3 spells CASRGQGIFQPQHF. The DNA for the CDR3 is TGTGCCAGCAGGGGACAGGGTATCTTTCAGCCCCAGCATTTT. The chain recombines TRBV6-5 with TRBJ1-5; 9 bases agree with TRBD1. The CDR3 is 14 residues long. Germline CDR1 reads MNHEY; CDR2 reads SVGAGI. V shed 6 bases, J shed 6 bases, and the junction held 6 bases outside the gene matches.